The 19 T cell receptor beta chains given below trace back to one sample, sequenced in a study of T cell responses to AZD1222 COVID-19 vaccine. Clones were sequenced by immunoSEQ multiplex PCR, and TCRdb holds only the in-frame ones, with some missing. The sample has roughly 120,000 clones; more than 75% are singletons. The input for sequencing was peripheral blood, taken on day 0 of AZD1222 vaccination. These receptors all come from an adult in good health.

The CDR3: CASSLGGPSYNEQFF. The CDR3 bases are TGCGCCAGCAGCTTGGGGGGTCCCTCCTACAATGAGCAGTTCTTC. The gene calls are TRBV5-1 and TRBJ2-1; D gene ambiguous. The CDR3 runs to 15 residues. The germline CDR1 and CDR2 sequences are SGHRS and YFSETQ. Trimming shortened V by 0 bases and J by 0 bases, and 7 bases separated the two germline ends.

The J gene is TRBJ2-3, the V gene TRBV4-2; tentative D call: TRBD1 (5 bases). The CDR3 consists of 18 residues. Trimming took 0 bases from V and 4 from J, leaving 20 bases between them. The germline V gene has CDR1 LGHNA and CDR2 YNFKEQ. The CDR3 nucleotides read TGTGCCAGCAGCCAAGATCGGGCCAGGGCTTGGGTCCCAGATACGCAGTATTTT. Protein: CASSQDRARAWVPDTQYF.

V usage is TRBV27 and J usage is TRBJ2-2; D perhaps matches TRBD1 (5 bases). Germline loops: CDR1 MNHEY, CDR2 SMNVEV (reference sequence). V lost 5 bases, J lost 7 bases, and 11 bases lay in between. This CDR3 is built from 13 residues. CDR3 bases: TGTGCCAGCAGTCAGGGTATGAACGGGGAGCTGTTTTTT. It codes for CASSQGMNGELFF.

The J gene is TRBJ2-6, the V gene TRBV12-3 or TRBV12-4, with D uncertain. The CDR3 is made up of 13 amino acids. Trimming shortened V by 7 bases and J by 4 bases, and 8 bases separated the two germline ends. CDR3 loop: CASTLQGANVLTF. The CDR3 DNA is TGTGCCAGCACCCTACAGGGGGCCAACGTCCTGACTTTC.

The V call is TRBV12-3 or TRBV12-4, the J call TRBJ1-1, with no clear D. V lost 5 bases, J lost 6 bases, and 7 bases lay in between. The CDR3 spans 11 residues. The CDR3 loop is CASSRLAEAFF. The CDR3 nucleotides read TGTGCCAGCAGTCGACTGGCTGAAGCTTTCTTT.

The chain combines TRBV6-5 with TRBJ2-2; D gene uncertain. Per germline, CDR1 MNHEY and CDR2 SVGAGI. The CDR3 covers 16 residues. Between the trimmed V and J ends, which lost 4 bases and 0 bases, there was a span of 12 bases. The CDR3 DNA reads as TGTGCCAGCAGTTTTGACACCGGGCCGAACACCGGGGAGCTGTTTTTT. Amino acids: CASSFDTGPNTGELFF.

The rearrangement links TRBV5-1 to TRBJ1-1; a possible D gene is TRBD1 (5 bases). CDR1 is SGHRS and CDR2 is YFSETQ in the germline V gene. The CDR3 covers 15 residues. V was cut by 5 bases and J by 1 base, with 15 bases left in between. CDR3 nucleotide sequence: TGCGCCAGCAGACCCCTCCCCGGGACGAACACTGAAGCTTTCTTT. Translating it yields CASRPLPGTNTEAFF.

This chain links TRBV6-1 with TRBJ1-2; unclear D gene. Germline V lookup: CDR1 MNHNS, CDR2 SASEGT. The V end was cut by 1 base, the J end by 3 bases, with 3 bases between. The CDR3 totals 12 residues. The chain's CDR3 is CASSEGYYGYTF. The CDR3 bases are TGTGCCAGCAGTGAAGGTTACTATGGCTACACCTTC.

This sequence joins TRBV6-5 and TRBJ2-1; D may be TRBD2 (5 bases). The V gene's germline CDR1 is MNHEY and CDR2 SVGAGI. The germline V and J ends were trimmed by 7 bases and 7 bases, with 11 bases remaining between them. The CDR3 is made up of 12 amino acids. In DNA form, the CDR3 reads TGTGCCAGCAAGGGCGGGTTTAATGAGCAGTTCTTC. As protein: CASKGGFNEQFF.

The DNA of the CDR3 is TGTGCCAGCAGACCGGGACACCAAGAGACCCAGTACTTC. Amino acids: CASRPGHQETQYF. V gene TRBV12-3 or TRBV12-4 combines with J gene TRBJ2-5; D is possibly TRBD1 or TRBD2 (5 bases each). V was cut by 6 bases and J by 0 bases, with 8 bases left in between. The CDR3 totals 13 residues.

The genes are TRBV9 and TRBJ1-1; D is possibly TRBD1 (6 bases). The CDR3 is made up of 13 amino acids. CDR1 and CDR2 from the germline V gene are SGDLS and YYNGEE. Trimming pared 2 bases from V and 5 bases from J, leaving 10 bases between. CDR3 region: CASSVGQLTEAFF. CDR3 in DNA: TGTGCCAGCAGCGTTGGACAGTTGACTGAAGCTTTCTTT. Using reference TRBV9 and TRBJ1-1 for the parts outside the CDR3, the full variable domain is DSGVTQTPKHLITATGQRVTLRCSPRSGDLSVYWYQQSLDQGLQFLIQYYNGEERAKGNILERFSAQQFPDLHSELNLSSLELGDSALYFCASSVGQLTEAFFGQGTRLTVV.

The chain links TRBV10-3 to TRBJ2-3; D is perhaps TRBD1 (6 bases). Trimming removed 9 bases from V and 0 bases from J, with 10 bases in between. Germline V CDR1 and CDR2: ENHRY, SYGVKD. This CDR3 comprises 13 residues. CDR3 bases: TGTGCCATTTGGGGGCGTAGCACAGATACGCAGTATTTT. It encodes CAIWGRSTDTQYF.

This chain links TRBV19 with TRBJ2-6, with D hard to call. CDR3 length equals 14 residues. The V gene's germline CDR1 is LNHDA and CDR2 SQIVND (reference sequence). Trimming shortened V by 1 base and J by 4 bases, and 5 bases separated the two germline ends. The CDR3 protein is CASSIGAGANVLTF. The CDR3 DNA follows: TGTGCCAGTAGTATAGGGGCAGGGGCCAACGTCCTGACTTTC.

The rearrangement joins TRBV9 to TRBJ2-7; D perhaps matches TRBD2 (7 bases). V lost 2 bases and J 0 bases, leaving 15 bases between the germline ends. In germline, CDR1 is SGDLS, CDR2 YYNGEE. The CDR3 is 16 residues long. This CDR3 is CASSVGPGGPSYEQYF. CDR3 DNA: TGTGCCAGCAGCGTGGGTCCGGGGGGCCCCTCCTACGAGCAGTACTTC.

This clone was counted between two and nine times. This chain links TRBV6-5 with TRBJ1-3, with D perhaps TRBD1 (5 bases). Trimming took 6 bases from V and 2 from J, leaving 11 bases between them. Per the germline V gene, CDR1 is MNHEY and CDR2 is SVGAGI. The CDR3 sequence is 14 residues long. DNA of the CDR3: TGTGCCAGCAGACCTAGGGGAACTGGAAACACCATATATTTT. Translation: CASRPRGTGNTIYF.

This chain joins TRBV11-2 and TRBJ1-1; D remains ambiguous. Trimming removed 2 bases from V and 6 bases from J, with 10 bases in between. The CDR3 runs 13 residues. Per the germline V gene, CDR1 is SGHAT and CDR2 is FQNNGV. In DNA form, the CDR3 reads TGTGCCAGCAGCTTAACGGGGATGCCTGAAGCTTTCTTT. It specifies CASSLTGMPEAFF.

Remarks on this clone: The sample has other DNA sequences that encode this CDR3 too. This chain connects TRBV6-2 or TRBV6-3 to TRBJ2-7; 7 nucleotides align to TRBD2. J gave up 4 bases and V 5 bases, and 8 bases lay outside the gene matches. The CDR3 extends over 14 amino acids. The V gene's germline CDR1 is MNHEY and CDR2 SVGEGT. The CDR3 is CASSPQRDPYEQYF. The DNA for the CDR3 is TGTGCCAGCAGTCCCCAGCGGGACCCTTACGAGCAGTACTTC.

The V gene is TRBV10-3, the J gene TRBJ2-2; D may be TRBD2 (5 bases). This CDR3 contains 12 residues. Germline V lookup: CDR1 ENHRY, CDR2 SYGVKD. V lost 10 bases and J 0 bases, leaving 6 bases between the germline ends. CDR3 in amino acids: CATGANTGELFF. The CDR3 region has the DNA TGTGCCACCGGGGCGAACACCGGGGAGCTGTTTTTT.

The chain couples TRBV28 to TRBJ2-5; weak D call: TRBD1 (6 bases). The V and J ends lost 6 bases and 3 bases respectively, with 17 bases between them. The germline V gene has CDR1 MDHEN and CDR2 SYDVKM. This CDR3 has 15 residues. CDR3 in amino acids: CASSQRDRRKETQYF. The CDR3 DNA follows: TGTGCCAGCAGCCAACGAGACAGGAGAAAAGAGACCCAGTACTTC.